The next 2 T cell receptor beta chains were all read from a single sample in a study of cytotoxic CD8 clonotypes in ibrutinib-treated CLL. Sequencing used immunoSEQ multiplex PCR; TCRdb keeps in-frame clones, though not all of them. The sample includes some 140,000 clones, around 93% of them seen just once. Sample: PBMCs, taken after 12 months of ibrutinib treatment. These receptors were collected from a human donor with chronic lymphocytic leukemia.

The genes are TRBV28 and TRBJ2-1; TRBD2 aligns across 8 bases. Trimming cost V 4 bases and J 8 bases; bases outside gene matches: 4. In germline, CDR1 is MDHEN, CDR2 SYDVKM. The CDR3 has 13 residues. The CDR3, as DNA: TGTGCCAGCAGTTACCCCGGGGGGGATGAGCAGTTCTTC. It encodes CASSYPGGDEQFF.

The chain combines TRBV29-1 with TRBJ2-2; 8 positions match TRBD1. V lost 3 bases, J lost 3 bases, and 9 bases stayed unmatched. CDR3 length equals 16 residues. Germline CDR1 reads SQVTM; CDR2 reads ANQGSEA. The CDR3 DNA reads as TGCAGCGTTGATGTTACAGGGGGGCCACACACCGGGGAGCTGTTTTTT. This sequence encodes CSVDVTGGPHTGELFF.